In this sample, the clone carrying this T cell receptor beta chain turned up a few times. Its antigen is unidentified. No fewer than 5.5 micrograms of total RNA were isolated from every sample. The data were taken from a study of blood T cells in healthy people across ages. Study-level points and caveats: Age showed a roughly linear inverse relationship with TCR beta diversity per million T cells.

The CDR3 has 13 amino acids. Germline trimming cut 3 bases from V and 8 bases from J; bases unmatched to any gene: 7. Germline CDR1 is SQVTM and CDR2 is ANQGSEA. Next came a second PCR, run for about 7 to 12 cycles, which used a sample-barcoded 5' primer along with a J-beta primer mix. Each cDNA was tagged by a template-switch adaptor containing 12 random nucleotides. MiXCR, run by TCRdb on the 5' RACE reads, gives a single entry per CDR3 protein. The table lists over 500,000 distinct CDR3 sequences, 27% of them singletons, with roughly 3.5% in the top ten. These data also featured in a second study, about T cells of mothers and their children. As reported in that work: Reads recorded for TCR beta CDR3 numbered over 9.5 million per mother and some 2.7 million per child.

This sequence originates from a boy between 2 and 10 years old in good health. Sequencing was performed on blood. The V and J genes are TRBV29-1 and TRBJ1-2, with TRBD1 matching over 9 bases. The CDR3 region is CSVEPGQGRGYTF. In nucleotides, the CDR3 is TGCAGCGTTGAGCCAGGACAGGGGCGCGGCTACACCTTC. The complete variable domain, with remaining parts taken from reference TRBV29-1 and TRBJ1-2, reads SAVISQKPSRDICQRGTSLTIQCQVDSQVTMMFWYRQQPGQSLTLIATANQGSEATYESGFVIDKFPISRPNLTFSTLTVSNMSPEDSSIYLCSVEPGQGRGYTFGSGTRLTVV.